This T cell receptor (beta chain) was recovered during a study of technical replicates of blood from four donors. The protocol was immunoSEQ multiplex PCR, while the TCRdb copy is restricted to in-frame clones and leaves out a portion. The sample shows just over 95,000 clones, almost 96% of them seen only once. The germline V gene has CDR1 SGDLS and CDR2 YYNGEE. CDR3 length: 14 residues. V lost 2 bases to trimming and J lost 4 bases, with 10 bases between them. The TCR sequence derives from a human donor in good health. Sequences were obtained from T cells isolated from PBMCs. J is TRBJ2-1 and V is TRBV9, with D perhaps TRBD1 (5 bases). CDR3 DNA sequence: TGTGCCAGCAGCGTCACAGGCTCGTACAATGAGCAGTTCTTC. Amino acid sequence: CASSVTGSYNEQFF.